This T cell receptor (beta chain) was recorded in a study of human T cells and chemical hapten exposure. Study background: Mostly female, the patients presented with alopecia areata, totalis or universalis.

The CDR3 consists of 11 residues. V was cut by 7 bases and J by 5 bases, with 9 bases left in between. Germline V gene lookup returns CDR1 SEHNR and CDR2 FQNEAQ (reference sequence). TCRdb ran MiXCR on the RACE reads and lists one entry per CDR3 protein. The table records about 340,000 distinct CDR3 sequences, 6% to 8.5% of them present only once. Study observations and caveats: Compared with pre-sensitization or healthy control sets, expanded TCRs clustered more. In the PT1 data, expanded TCR counts showed a positive correlation with patch test score.

This clonotype has at least ten counts. The antigen is undetermined. Time point described: patch test 1, 2 weeks after DPC sensitization. Noted treatment: therapeutic diphenylcyclopropenone sensitization with weekly scalp DPC. Patch tests were applied only after blood draws. V is TRBV7-9 and J is TRBJ2-7; unclear D gene. The sequenced sample was whole blood, obtained in connection with sensitization to the hapten diphenylcyclopropenone (DPC). The origin of this receptor is a woman in her late teens or twenties with alopecia areata. Some clones in this sample may be carry-over from other donors' samples. CDR3 nucleotides: TGTGCCAGCACCTTCTCGGACGAGCAGTACTTC. This codes for CASTFSDEQYF.